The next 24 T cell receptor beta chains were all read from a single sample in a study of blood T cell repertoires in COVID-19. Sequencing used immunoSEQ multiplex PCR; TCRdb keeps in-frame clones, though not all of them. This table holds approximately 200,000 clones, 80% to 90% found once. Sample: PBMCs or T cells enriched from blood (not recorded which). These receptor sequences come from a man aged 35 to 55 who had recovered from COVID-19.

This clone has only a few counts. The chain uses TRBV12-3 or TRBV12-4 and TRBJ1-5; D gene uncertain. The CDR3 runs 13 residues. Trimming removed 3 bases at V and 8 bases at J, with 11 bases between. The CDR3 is CASSFFGVEPQHF. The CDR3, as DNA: TGTGCCAGCAGTTTTTTCGGTGTTGAGCCCCAGCATTTT.

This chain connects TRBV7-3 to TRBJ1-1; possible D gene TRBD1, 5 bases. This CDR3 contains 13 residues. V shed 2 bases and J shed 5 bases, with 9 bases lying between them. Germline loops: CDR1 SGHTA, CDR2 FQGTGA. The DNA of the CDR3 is TGTGCCAGCAGCTTACAGGGTGGGACTGAAGCTTTCTTT. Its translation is CASSLQGGTEAFF.

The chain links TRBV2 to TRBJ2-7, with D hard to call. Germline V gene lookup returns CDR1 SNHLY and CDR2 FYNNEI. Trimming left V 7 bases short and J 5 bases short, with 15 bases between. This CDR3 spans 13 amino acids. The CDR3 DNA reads TGTGCCAGCAAGCTGACTTCTCCGGACGAGCAGTACTTC. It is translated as CASKLTSPDEQYF.

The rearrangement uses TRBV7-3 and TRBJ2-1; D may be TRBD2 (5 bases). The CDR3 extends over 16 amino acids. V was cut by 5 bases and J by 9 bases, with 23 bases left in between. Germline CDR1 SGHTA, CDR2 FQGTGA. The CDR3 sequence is CASSPEPPGSSSEQFF. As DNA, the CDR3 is TGTGCCAGCAGCCCCGAGCCCCCGGGATCTTCTAGTGAGCAGTTCTTC. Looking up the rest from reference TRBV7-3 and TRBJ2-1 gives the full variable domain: GAGVSQTPSNKVTEKGKYVELRCDPISGHTALYWYRQSLGQGPEFLIYFQGTGAADDSGLPNDRFFAVRPEGSVSTLKIQRTERGDSAVYLCASSPEPPGSSSEQFFGPGTRLTVL.

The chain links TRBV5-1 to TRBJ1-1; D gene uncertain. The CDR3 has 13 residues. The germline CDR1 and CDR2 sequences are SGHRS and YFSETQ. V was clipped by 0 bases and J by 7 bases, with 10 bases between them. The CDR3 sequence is CASSLDLGVEAFF. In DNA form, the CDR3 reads TGCGCCAGCAGCTTGGACTTGGGAGTTGAAGCTTTCTTT.

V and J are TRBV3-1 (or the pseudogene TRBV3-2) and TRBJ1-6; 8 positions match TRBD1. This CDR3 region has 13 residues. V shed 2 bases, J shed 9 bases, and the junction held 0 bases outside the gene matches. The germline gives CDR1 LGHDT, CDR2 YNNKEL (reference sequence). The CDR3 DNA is TGTGCCAGCAGCCAAACAGGGGGTTCACCCCTCCACTTT. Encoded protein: CASSQTGGSPLHF.

The DNA for the CDR3 is TGTGCCAGCAGCTCAGACAGGATAGCTAACTATGGCTACACCTTC. Its translation: CASSSDRIANYGYTF. V gene TRBV7-2 combines with J gene TRBJ1-2, with a weak D call TRBD1 (6 bases). Trimming shortened V by 4 bases and J by 0 bases, and 12 bases separated the two germline ends. Looked up from germline, CDR1 is SGHTA and CDR2 is FQGNSA. The CDR3 loop spans 15 amino acids.

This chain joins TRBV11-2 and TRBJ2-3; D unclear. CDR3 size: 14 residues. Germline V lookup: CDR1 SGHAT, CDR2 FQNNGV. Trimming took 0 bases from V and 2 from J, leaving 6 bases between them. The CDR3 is CASSLDPNTDTQYF. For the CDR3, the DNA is TGTGCCAGCAGCTTAGACCCAAACACAGATACGCAGTATTTT.

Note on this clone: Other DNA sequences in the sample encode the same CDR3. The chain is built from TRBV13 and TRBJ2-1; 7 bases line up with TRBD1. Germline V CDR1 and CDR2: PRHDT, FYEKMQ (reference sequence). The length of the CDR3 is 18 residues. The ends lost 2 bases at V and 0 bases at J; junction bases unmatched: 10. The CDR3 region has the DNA TGTGCCAGCAGCTTATTTCGCCGACAGGGTAGCTCCTACAATGAGCAGTTCTTC. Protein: CASSLFRRQGSSYNEQFF.

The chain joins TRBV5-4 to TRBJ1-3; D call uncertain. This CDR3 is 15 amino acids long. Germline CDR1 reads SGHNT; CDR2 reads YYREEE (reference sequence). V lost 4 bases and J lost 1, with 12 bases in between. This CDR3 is CASSTAGNSGNTIYF. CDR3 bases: TGTGCCAGCAGCACCGCGGGAAATTCTGGAAACACCATATATTTT.

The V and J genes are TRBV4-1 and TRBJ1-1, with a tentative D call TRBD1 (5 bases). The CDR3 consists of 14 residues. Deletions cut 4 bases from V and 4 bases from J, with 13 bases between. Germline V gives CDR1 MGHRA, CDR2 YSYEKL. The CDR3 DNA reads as TGCGCCAGCAGCCCCGCCCCAGGGTCCACTGAAGCTTTCTTT. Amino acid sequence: CASSPAPGSTEAFF.

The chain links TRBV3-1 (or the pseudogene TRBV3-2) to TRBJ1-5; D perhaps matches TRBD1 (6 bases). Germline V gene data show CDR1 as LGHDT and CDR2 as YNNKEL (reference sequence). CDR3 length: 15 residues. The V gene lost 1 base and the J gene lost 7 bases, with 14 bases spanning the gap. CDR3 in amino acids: CASSQGRGHGQPQHF. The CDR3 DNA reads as TGTGCCAGCAGCCAAGGTAGGGGACATGGGCAGCCCCAGCATTTT.

The CDR3 here is CASRRNTEAFF. CDR3 DNA: TGTGCCAGTAGGAGGAACACTGAAGCTTTCTTT. The chain carries TRBV19 and TRBJ1-1; D unresolved. Trimming stripped 6 bases from V and 1 base from J, with 3 bases between. The CDR3 totals 11 residues. The germline V gene has CDR1 LNHDA and CDR2 SQIVND (reference sequence).

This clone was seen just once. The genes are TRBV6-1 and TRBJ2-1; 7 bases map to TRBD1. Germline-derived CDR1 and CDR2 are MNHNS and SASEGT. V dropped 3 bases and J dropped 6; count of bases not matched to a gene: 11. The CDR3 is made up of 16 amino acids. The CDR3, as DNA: TGTGCCAGCAGTGAGCGGAGACAGGGTGGTTTCAATGAGCAGTTCTTC. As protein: CASSERRQGGFNEQFF.

The CDR3 coding sequence is TGTGCCAGCAGTCTCAGAGGACAGTTCTACAATGAGCAGTTCTTC. Protein sequence: CASSLRGQFYNEQFF. The V and J genes are TRBV6-2 or TRBV6-3 and TRBJ2-1; the D gene is possibly TRBD1 (6 bases). Looked up from germline, CDR1 is MNHEY and CDR2 is SVGEGT. V was pared by 5 bases and J by 3 bases, with 14 bases between. The CDR3 is 15 amino acids.

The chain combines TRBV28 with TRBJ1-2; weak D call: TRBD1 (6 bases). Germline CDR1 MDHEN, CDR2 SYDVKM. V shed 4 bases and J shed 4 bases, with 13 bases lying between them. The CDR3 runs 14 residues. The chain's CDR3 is CASSSDDRFYGYTF. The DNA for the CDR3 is TGTGCCAGCAGTTCCGATGACAGGTTCTATGGCTACACCTTC.

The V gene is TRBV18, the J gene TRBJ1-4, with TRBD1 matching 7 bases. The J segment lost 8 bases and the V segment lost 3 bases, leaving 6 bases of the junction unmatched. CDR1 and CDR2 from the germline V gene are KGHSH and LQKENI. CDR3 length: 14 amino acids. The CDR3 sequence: CASSPRGLEEKLFF. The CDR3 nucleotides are TGTGCCAGCTCACCGAGGGGGCTGGAAGAAAAACTGTTTTTT.

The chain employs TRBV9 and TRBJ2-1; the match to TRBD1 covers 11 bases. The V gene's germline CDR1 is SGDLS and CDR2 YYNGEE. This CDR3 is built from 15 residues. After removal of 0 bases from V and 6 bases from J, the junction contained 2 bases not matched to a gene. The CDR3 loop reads CASSVGGTGGNEQFF. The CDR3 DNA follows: TGTGCCAGCAGCGTAGGGGGGACAGGGGGCAATGAGCAGTTCTTC.

The CDR3 nucleotides are TGTGCCAGCAGCTCTGGACAACTTCTGGGCCAGCCCCAGCATTTT. Translation: CASSSGQLLGQPQHF. The chain links TRBV7-9 to TRBJ1-5, with D possibly matching TRBD1 (5 bases). Germline values: CDR1 SEHNR, CDR2 FQNEAQ (reference sequence). CDR3 length equals 15 residues. V lost 4 bases and J 7 bases, leaving 17 bases between the germline ends.

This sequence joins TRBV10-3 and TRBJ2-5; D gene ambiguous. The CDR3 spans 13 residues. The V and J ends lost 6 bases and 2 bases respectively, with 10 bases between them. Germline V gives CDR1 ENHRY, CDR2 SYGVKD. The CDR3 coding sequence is TGTGCCATCAGACCGACACCTCAAGAGACCCAGTACTTC. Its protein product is CAIRPTPQETQYF.

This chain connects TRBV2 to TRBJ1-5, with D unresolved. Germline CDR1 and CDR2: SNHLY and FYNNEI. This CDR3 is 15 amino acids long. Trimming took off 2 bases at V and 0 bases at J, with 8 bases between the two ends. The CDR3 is CASSEWLNSNQPQHF. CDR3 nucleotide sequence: TGTGCCAGCAGTGAATGGCTGAATAGCAATCAGCCCCAGCATTTT.

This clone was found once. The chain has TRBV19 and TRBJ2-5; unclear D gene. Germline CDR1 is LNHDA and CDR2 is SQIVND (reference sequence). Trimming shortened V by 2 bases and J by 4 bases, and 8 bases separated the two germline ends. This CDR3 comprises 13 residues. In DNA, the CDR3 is TGTGCCAGTAGTATATTGCCAGGAGAGACCCAGTACTTC. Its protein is CASSILPGETQYF.

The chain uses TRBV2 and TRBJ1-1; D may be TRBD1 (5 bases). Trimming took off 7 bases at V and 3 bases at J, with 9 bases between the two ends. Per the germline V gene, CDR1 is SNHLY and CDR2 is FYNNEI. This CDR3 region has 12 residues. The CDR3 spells CASIRVDTEAFF. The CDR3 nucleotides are TGTGCCAGCATCAGGGTGGACACTGAAGCTTTCTTT.

This CDR3 is CASSLGGDRYGYTF. DNA for the CDR3: TGTGCCAGCAGCTTAGGAGGAGACCGCTATGGCTACACCTTC. This chain links TRBV7-8 with TRBJ1-2, with D hard to call. The CDR3 consists of 14 residues. With 1 base removed from V and 4 bases from J, the gap between germline ends came to 10 bases. Germline V gives CDR1 SGHVS, CDR2 FQNEAQ. Filled out from reference TRBV7-8 and TRBJ1-2, the complete variable domain reads GAGVSQSPRYKVAKRGQDVALRCDPISGHVSLFWYQQALGQGPEFLTYFQNEAQLDKSGLPSDRFFAERPEGSVSTLKIQRTQQEDSAVYLCASSLGGDRYGYTFGSGTRLTVV.